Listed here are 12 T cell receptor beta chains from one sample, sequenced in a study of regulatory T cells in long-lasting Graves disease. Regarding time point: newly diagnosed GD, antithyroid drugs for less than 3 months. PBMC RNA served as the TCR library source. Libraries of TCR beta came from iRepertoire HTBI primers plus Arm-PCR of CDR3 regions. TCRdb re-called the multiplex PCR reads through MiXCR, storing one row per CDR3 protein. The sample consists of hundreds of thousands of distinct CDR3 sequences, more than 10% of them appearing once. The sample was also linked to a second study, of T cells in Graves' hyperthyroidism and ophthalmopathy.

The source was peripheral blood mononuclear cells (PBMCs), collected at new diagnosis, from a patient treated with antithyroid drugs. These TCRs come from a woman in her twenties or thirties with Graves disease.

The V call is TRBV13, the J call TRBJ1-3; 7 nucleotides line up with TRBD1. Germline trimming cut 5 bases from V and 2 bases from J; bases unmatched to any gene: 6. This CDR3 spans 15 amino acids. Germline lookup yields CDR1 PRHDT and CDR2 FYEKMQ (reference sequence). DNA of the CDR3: TGTGCCAGCAGCCTCCGGACAGGAGCTGGAAACACCATATATTTT. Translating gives CASSLRTGAGNTIYF.

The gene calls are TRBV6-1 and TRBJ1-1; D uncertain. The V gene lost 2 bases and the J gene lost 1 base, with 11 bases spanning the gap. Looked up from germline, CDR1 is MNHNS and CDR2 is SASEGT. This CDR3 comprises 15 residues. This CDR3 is CASSEYDLGNTEAFF. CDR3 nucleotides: TGTGCCAGCAGTGAATACGATTTAGGGAACACTGAAGCTTTCTTT.

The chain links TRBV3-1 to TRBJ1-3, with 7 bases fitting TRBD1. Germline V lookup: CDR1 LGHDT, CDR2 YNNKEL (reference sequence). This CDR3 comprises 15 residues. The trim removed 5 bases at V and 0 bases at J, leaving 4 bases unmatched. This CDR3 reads CASSFQGGSGNTIYF. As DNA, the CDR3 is TGTGCCAGCAGCTTCCAGGGGGGCTCTGGAAACACCATATATTTT.

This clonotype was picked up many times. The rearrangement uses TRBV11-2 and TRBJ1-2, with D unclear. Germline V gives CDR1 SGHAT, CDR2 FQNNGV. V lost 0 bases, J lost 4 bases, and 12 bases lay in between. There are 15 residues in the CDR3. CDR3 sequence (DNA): TGTGCCAGCAGCTTAGATCCCGATGGAATCTATGGCTACACCTTC. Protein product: CASSLDPDGIYGYTF.

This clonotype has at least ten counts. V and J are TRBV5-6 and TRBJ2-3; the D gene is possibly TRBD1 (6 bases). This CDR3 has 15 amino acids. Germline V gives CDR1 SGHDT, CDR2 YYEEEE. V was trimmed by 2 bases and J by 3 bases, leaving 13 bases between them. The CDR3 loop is CASSLLGHRTDTQYF. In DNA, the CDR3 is TGTGCCAGCAGCTTATTGGGACATCGGACAGATACGCAGTATTTT. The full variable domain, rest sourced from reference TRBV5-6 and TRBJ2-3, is DAGVTQSPTHLIKTRGQQVTLRCSPKSGHDTVSWYQQALGQGPQFIFQYYEEEERQRGNFPDRFSGHQFPNYSSELNVNALLLGDSALYLCASSLLGHRTDTQYFGPGTRLTVL.

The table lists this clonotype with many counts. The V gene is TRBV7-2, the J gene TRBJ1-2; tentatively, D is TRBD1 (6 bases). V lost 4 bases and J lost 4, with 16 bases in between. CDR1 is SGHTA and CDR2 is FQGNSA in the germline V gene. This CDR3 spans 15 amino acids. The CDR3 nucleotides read TGTGCCAGCAGCTCTAAGGGGGGGATCTCCTATGGCTACACCTTC. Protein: CASSSKGGISYGYTF.

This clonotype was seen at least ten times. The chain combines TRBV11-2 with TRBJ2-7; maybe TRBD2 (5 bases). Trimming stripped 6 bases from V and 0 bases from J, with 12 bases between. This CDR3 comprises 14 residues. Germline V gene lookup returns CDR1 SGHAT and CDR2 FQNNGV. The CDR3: CASREWELSYEQYF. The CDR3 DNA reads TGTGCCAGCAGAGAGTGGGAGCTCTCCTACGAGCAGTACTTC.

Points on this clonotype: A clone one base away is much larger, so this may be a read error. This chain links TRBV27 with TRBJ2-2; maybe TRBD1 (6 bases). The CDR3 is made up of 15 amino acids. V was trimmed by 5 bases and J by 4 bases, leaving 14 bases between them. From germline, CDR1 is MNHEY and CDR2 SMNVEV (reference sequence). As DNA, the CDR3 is TGTGCCAGCAGTCCGACAGGATGGGGCACCGGGGAGCTGTTTTTT. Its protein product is CASSPTGWGTGELFF.

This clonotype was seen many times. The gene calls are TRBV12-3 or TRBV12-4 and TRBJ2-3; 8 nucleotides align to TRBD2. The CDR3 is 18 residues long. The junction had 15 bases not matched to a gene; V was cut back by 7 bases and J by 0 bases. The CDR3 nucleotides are TGTGCCAGCAAAAGGACTAGCTACTCCCGGATTAGCACAGATACGCAGTATTTT. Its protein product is CASKRTSYSRISTDTQYF.

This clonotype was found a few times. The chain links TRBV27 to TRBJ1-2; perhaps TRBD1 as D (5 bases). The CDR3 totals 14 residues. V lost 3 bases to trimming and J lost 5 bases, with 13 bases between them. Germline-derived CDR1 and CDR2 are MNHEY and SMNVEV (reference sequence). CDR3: CASSFSGAAYGYTF. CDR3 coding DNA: TGTGCCAGCAGTTTTTCTGGGGCTGCGTATGGCTACACCTTC.

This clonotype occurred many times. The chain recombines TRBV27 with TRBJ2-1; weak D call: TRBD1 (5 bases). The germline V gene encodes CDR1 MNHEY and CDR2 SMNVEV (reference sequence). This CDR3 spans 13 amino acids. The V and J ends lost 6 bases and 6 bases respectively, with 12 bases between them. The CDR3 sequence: CASRVEGANEQFF. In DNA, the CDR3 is TGTGCCAGCAGAGTGGAAGGGGCCAATGAGCAGTTCTTC.

The CDR3 DNA follows: TGTGCCAGCAGCTACCAGGGACAGGGAGCCTACGAGCAGTACTTC. This gives the protein CASSYQGQGAYEQYF. This rearrangement joins TRBV11-2 to TRBJ2-7, with TRBD1 matching over 9 bases. The CDR3 consists of 15 residues. The J segment lost 2 bases and the V segment lost 4 bases, leaving 6 bases of the junction unmatched. Germline V gene sequence: CDR1 SGHAT, CDR2 FQNNGV.